This paragraph covers one T cell receptor beta chain sequence. The data are from a study of blood T cell repertoires in COVID-19. The overall study: PBMCs, B-cell-depleted T cells, or T cells provided the cDNA or gDNA that made up the material.

Method: immunoSEQ multiplex PCR; TCRdb's copy keeps in-frame clones and lacks some. The table has approximately 390,000 clones, roughly 89% seen once. V lost 3 bases and J 6 bases, leaving 8 bases between the germline ends. The CDR3 is 13 residues long. The germline V gene encodes CDR1 LNHDA and CDR2 SQIVND (reference sequence). Cohort assignment relied on participant-reported clinical history. The sequence was collected from a woman aged 50 to 60 who had recovered from COVID-19. Sequenced sample: PBMCs or T cells enriched from blood (not recorded which). J is TRBJ2-2 and V is TRBV19, with D perhaps TRBD1 (6 bases). The CDR3 coding sequence is TGTGCCAGTAGTATTCAGGGGTCCGGGGAGCTGTTTTTT. This sequence encodes CASSIQGSGELFF.